The present entry profiles one T cell receptor beta chain with its context. This entry comes from a study of radiotherapy plus CTLA-4 blockade in lung cancer. Assay: immunoSEQ multiplex PCR; the TCRdb copy retains only in-frame clones and omits some. The sample has some 66,000 clones; around four fifths are singletons. V lost 5 bases and J 0 bases, leaving 11 bases between the germline ends. The CDR3 runs to 16 residues. Germline CDR1 is SGHTA and CDR2 is FQGTGA. The rearrangement links TRBV7-3 to TRBJ2-6, with a possible D match to TRBD2 (5 bases). This clonotype originated in a human donor with non-small cell lung cancer who had a partial response to radiotherapy plus ipilimumab. The sequencing here drew on peripheral blood, taken from a patient treated with radiotherapy plus ipilimumab. In DNA, the CDR3 is TGTGCCAGCAGCCCCCGAAGCGGCTCTGGGGCCAACGTCCTGACTTTC. Its translation is CASSPRSGSGANVLTF. The full variable domain, rest sourced from reference TRBV7-3 and TRBJ2-6, is GAGVSQTPSNKVTEKGKYVELRCDPISGHTALYWYRQSLGQGPEFLIYFQGTGAADDSGLPNDRFFAVRPEGSVSTLKIQRTERGDSAVYLCASSPRSGSGANVLTFGAGSRLTVL.